This TCR beta chain was captured by sequencing in a study of blood T cell repertoires in COVID-19. Study as a whole: The analysed material was cDNA or gDNA that came from T cells, B-cell-depleted T cells, or PBMCs.

The CDR3 extends over 16 amino acids. Trimming pared 0 bases from V and 5 bases from J, leaving 18 bases between. CDR1 and CDR2 (germline): SGDLS, YYNGEE. Participants were aged about 18 to 95 years, lived in 24 US areas, and enrolled virtually. Participant reports of clinical history set cohort assignment. The data were produced by immunoSEQ multiplex PCR, yet TCRdb's version contains in-frame clones alone and is incomplete. The sample lists 200,000 to 250,000 clones, more than 80% occurring once. The sequence derives from a woman aged 35 to 49 with acute COVID-19. The chain recombines TRBV9 with TRBJ2-7, with D perhaps matching TRBD1 (8 bases). Source material: PBMCs or T cells enriched from blood (not recorded which). The CDR3 spells CASSVEARTGRDEQYF. The CDR3, as DNA: TGTGCCAGCAGCGTAGAGGCCCGGACAGGGAGGGACGAGCAGTACTTC.